One T cell receptor beta chain is described in this entry. In its sample, this clonotype was seen many times. The antigen it binds to is not known. No clone much larger than this one lies a single base away; base qualities are absent. The Immunoverse kit was used to build TCR libraries from about 400 ng RNA, with molecular barcoded adaptors covering alpha/delta and beta/gamma chains. TCR library preparation used the same RNA that was used for transcriptome sequencing. Sequencing of TCR libraries was carried out on an Illumina HiSeq 4000 with 2 x 150 cycles. In the authors' own workflow: Using MiXCR, which included quality filtering and error correction, TCR reads were aligned to human V, D, J and C references and then assembled into CDR3 clonotypes. The tcR package in R was used to analyze clonotype counts and gene usage diversity. Raw mapping reads were checked after the RNA-seq reads had been mapped by STAR aligner version 2.5.3a onto the human GRCh37 genome. To test how sequencing depth affected the clonotypes detected, IR-seq fastq files were randomly downsampled with Seqtk 1.3. TCRdb trimmed public reads at Q25 via fastp, called clones via MiXCR and kept in-frame beta chains. Under each unique CDR3 protein, matching rows form one entry showing the most common genes and DNA. The V and J calls come from TCRdb's annotation, not from the publication. The sample table lists over 50,000 distinct CDR3 sequences, less than 20% of them with a count of one. The ten biggest clones cover roughly a tenth of the sample.

The germline V gene encodes CDR1 SGDLS and CDR2 YYNGEE. The CDR3 holds 13 amino acids from the cysteine to the phenylalanine. Only the CDR3 portion is preserved as DNA: 39 bases, with reading frame beginning at the first base. V loses 4 bases, J loses 8 bases, and the germline ends lie 13 bases apart. This record comes from a study of read filtering for tumor transcriptome and immune sequencing (dated by TCRdb to 2020 to 2022). For context, the study as a whole: Of the patients in the cohort, about 16 were male and over twelve were female, and their mean age was about 69 years, with a range of about 45 to 85. As a main aim, a read-filtering strategy for immune repertoire data was addressed, with the specific question being whether clonotypes supported by a single read should be removed. After DNase treatment, whole-transcriptome libraries were prepared with the TruSeq RNA Access Library Prep Kit. Under revised international staging, about 8 patients fell into R-ISS I, some 15 into R-ISS II and over 5 into R-ISS III. TCR-region mapped reads per sample ranged from about 4 to 10.27 million with IR-seq versus only roughly 75 to 1273 with RNA-seq. The study compared TCR repertoires from targeted immune repertoire sequencing and bulk whole-transcriptome sequencing run on the same bone marrow samples. The study at large found these results: Single-read clonotypes made up around 82% of clonotypes but only around 4% of total reads in IR-seq, compared with roughly 70% of clonotypes and 35% to 45% of reads in RNA-seq. The correlation between IR-seq and RNA-seq shared clonotype proportions was increased by removal of single-read clonotypes. Rather than purified T cells, the sorted CD138-negative fraction was a mixed bone marrow immune population. Clonotypes were captured by IR-seq at much higher depth and more reliably than by RNA-seq, and smaller IR-seq throughput was sufficient for identification of most shared clonotypes.

Each patient had bone marrow sampled at the time of active disease. Isolation of bone marrow mononuclear cells was performed by Ficoll-Hypaque density gradient centrifugation. CD138-negative cells were obtained by negative selection after labeling with CD138 magnetic microbeads on a MACS separator, removing myeloma plasma cells. Flow cytometry on an Attune NxT with CD138 antibodies was used to check the purity of the isolated cells. TRIzol reagent was used to extract total RNA, which was then quantified with a NanoDrop spectrophotometer. For each patient, the CD138-negative bone marrow sample underwent paired RNA-seq and IR-seq.

The receptor was isolated from a donor aged 40 or over with multiple myeloma. Recombination linked TRBV9 to TRBJ2-4; a tentative D match to TRBD1 spans 6 bases. The material sequenced was a population of CD138-negative cells sorted from bone marrow. Sample cell subset or site, as interpreted from the label and publication: bone marrow mononuclear cells depleted of CD138+ plasma/myeloma cells by negative magnetic selection. The nucleotide sequence reads as follows: TGTGCCAGCAGCAAGACAGGCGCGGACATTCAGTACTTC. Its product reads: CASSKTGADIQYF.